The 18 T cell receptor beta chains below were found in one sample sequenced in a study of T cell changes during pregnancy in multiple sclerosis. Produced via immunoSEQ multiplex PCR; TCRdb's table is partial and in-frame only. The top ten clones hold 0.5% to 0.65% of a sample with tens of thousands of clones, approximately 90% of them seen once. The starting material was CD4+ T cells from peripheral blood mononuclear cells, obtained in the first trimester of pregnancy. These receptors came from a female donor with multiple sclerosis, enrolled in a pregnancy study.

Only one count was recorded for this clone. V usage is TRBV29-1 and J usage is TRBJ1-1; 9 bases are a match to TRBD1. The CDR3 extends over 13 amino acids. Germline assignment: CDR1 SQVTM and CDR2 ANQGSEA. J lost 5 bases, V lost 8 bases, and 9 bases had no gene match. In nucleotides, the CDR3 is TGCAGCACGAAGACAGGGGGTCTGACTGAAGCTTTCTTT. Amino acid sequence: CSTKTGGLTEAFF.

CDR3 region: CASSHPTGDKYNEQFF. The CDR3 DNA is TGCGCCAGCAGCCACCCGACAGGCGATAAGTACAATGAGCAGTTCTTC. This chain connects TRBV4-1 to TRBJ2-1, with D perhaps matching TRBD1 (6 bases). V lost 3 bases and J 4 bases, leaving 16 bases between the germline ends. CDR3 length: 16 amino acids. Per the germline V gene, CDR1 is MGHRA and CDR2 is YSYEKL.

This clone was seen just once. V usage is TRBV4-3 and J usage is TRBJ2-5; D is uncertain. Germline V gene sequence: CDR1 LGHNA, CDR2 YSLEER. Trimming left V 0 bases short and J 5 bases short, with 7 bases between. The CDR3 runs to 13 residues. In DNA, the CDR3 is TGCGCCAGCAGCCAAGATCCACGGGAGACCCAGTACTTC. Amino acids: CASSQDPRETQYF.

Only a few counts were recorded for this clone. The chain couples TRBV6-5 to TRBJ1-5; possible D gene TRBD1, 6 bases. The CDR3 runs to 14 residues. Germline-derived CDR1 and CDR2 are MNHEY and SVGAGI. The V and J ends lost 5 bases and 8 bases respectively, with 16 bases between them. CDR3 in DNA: TGTGCCAGCAGTCCCCGGGACACTTTGGAGCCCCAGCATTTT. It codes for CASSPRDTLEPQHF.

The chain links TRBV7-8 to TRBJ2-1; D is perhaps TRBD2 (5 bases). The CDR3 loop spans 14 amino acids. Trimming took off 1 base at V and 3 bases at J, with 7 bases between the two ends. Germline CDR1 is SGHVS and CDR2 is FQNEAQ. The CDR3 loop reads CASSLGRDYNEQFF. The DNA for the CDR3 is TGTGCCAGCAGCTTAGGACGGGACTACAATGAGCAGTTCTTC.

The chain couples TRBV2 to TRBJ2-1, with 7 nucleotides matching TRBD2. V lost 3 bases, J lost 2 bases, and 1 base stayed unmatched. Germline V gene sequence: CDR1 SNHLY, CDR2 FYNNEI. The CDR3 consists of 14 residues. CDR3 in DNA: TGTGCCAGCAGTGAGGGAGGGGCCTACAATGAGCAGTTCTTC. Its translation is CASSEGGAYNEQFF.

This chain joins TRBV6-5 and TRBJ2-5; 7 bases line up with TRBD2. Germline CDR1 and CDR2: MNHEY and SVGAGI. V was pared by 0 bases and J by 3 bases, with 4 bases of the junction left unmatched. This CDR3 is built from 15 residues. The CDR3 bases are TGTGCCAGCAGTTACTCGGGGCGGGGGAAAGAGACCCAGTACTTC. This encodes CASSYSGRGKETQYF.

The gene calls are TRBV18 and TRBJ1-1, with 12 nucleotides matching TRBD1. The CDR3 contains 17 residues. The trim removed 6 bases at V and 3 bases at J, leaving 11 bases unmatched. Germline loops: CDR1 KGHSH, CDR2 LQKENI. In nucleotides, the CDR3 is TGTGCCAGCTCCCTTCTGGGACAGGGGGCTGGGGACACTGAAGCTTTCTTT. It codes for CASSLLGQGAGDTEAFF. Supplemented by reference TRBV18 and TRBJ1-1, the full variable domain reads NAGVMQNPRHLVRRRGQEARLRCSPMKGHSHVYWYRQLPEEGLKFMVYLQKENIIDESGMPKERFSAEFPKEGPSILRIQQVVRGDSAAYFCASSLLGQGAGDTEAFFGQGTRLTVV.

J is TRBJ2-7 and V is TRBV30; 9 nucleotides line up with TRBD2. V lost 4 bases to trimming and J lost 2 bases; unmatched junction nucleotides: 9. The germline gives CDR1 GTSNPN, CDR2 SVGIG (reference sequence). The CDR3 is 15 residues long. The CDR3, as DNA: TGTGCCTGGAAACTAGCGGGCAGAGTTACCTACGAGCAGTACTTC. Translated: CAWKLAGRVTYEQYF.

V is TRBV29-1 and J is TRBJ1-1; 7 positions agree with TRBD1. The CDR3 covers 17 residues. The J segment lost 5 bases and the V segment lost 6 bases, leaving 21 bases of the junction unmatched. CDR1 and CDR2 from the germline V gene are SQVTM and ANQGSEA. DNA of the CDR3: TGCAGCGTCTCGGATATTCCCGGGACAGTAAAAAGAACTGAAGCTTTCTTT. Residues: CSVSDIPGTVKRTEAFF.

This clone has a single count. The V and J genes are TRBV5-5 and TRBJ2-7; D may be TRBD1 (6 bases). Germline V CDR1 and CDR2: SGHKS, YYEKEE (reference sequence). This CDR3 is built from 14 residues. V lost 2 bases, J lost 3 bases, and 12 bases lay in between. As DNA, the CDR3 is TGTGCCAGCAGCTTCTCTTCAGGGGACTACGAGCAGTACTTC. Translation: CASSFSSGDYEQYF.

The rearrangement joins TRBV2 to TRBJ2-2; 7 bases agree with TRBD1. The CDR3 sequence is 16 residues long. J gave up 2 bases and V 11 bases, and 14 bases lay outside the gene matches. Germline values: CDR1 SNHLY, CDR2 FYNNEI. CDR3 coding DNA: TGTGCCTCACAAAGGTACCGGACAGGTAACACCGGGGAGCTGTTTTTT. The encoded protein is CASQRYRTGNTGELFF.

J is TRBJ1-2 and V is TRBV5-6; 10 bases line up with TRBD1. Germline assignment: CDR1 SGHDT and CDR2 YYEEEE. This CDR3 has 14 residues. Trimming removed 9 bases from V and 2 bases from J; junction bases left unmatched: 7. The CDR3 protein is CATGTGVSNYGYTF. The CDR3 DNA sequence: TGTGCCACCGGGACAGGGGTCTCGAACTATGGCTACACCTTC.

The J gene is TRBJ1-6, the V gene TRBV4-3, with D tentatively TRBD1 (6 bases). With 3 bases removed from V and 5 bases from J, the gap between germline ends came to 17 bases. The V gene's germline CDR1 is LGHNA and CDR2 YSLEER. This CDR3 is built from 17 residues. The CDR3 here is CASSQSGAQGNNSPLHF. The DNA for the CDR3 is TGCGCCAGCAGCCAGTCCGGCGCACAGGGTAATAATTCACCCCTCCACTTT.

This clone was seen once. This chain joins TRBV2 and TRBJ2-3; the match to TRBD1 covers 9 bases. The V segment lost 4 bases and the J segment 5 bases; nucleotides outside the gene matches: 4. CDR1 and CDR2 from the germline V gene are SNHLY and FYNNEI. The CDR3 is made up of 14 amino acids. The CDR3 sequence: CASSVQGAGDTQYF. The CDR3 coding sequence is TGTGCCAGCAGTGTACAGGGGGCCGGAGATACGCAGTATTTT.

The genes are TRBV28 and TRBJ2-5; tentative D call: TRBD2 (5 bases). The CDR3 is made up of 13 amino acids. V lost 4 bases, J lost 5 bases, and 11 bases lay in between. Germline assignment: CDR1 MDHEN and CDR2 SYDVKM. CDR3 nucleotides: TGTGCCAGCAGTTCCCCTCCGGGGGAGACCCAGTACTTC. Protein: CASSSPPGETQYF.

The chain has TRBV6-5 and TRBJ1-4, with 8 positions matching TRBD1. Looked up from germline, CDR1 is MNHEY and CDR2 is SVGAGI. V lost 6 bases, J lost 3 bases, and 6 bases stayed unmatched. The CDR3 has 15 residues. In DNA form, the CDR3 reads TGTGCCAGCAGGCCTCAGGGGGCTGCTAATGAAAAACTGTTTTTT. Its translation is CASRPQGAANEKLFF.

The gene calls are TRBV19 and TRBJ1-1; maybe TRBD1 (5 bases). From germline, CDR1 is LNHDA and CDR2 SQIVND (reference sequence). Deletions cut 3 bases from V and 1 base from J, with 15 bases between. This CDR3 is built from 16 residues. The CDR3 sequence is CASSIPQGSTNTEAFF. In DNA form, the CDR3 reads TGTGCCAGTAGTATCCCCCAGGGTAGCACGAACACTGAAGCTTTCTTT.